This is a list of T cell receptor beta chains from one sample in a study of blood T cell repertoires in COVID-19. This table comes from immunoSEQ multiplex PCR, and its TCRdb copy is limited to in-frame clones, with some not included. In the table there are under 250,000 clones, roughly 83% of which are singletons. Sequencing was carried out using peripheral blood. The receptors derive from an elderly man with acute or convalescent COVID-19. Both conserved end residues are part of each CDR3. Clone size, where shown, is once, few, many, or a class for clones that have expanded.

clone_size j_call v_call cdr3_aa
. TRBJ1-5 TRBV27 CASSLGAHPQPQHF
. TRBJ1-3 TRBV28 CASSLASGGGTIYF
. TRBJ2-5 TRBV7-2 CASSQGETQYF
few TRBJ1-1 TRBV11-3 CASSRTPRGTEAFF
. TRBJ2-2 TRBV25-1 CASSEAGAGTGELFF
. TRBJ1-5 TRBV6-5 CASRQGDQPQHF
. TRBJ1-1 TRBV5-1 CASSLDRAAEAFF
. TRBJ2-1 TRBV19 CASSIDIASYNEQFF
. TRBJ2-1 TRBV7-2 CASSSPGLADFNEQFF
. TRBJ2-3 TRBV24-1 CATSRQGADTQYF
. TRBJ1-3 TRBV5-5 CASSFLQGVNSGNTIYF
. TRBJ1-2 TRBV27 CASSGGSYGYTF
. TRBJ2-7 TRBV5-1 CASNGDSYEQYF
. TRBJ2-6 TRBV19 CASSRRASGANVLTF
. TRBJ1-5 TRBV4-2 CASSRAVGDRGLPQHF
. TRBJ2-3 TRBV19 CASSIPSGRGADTQYF
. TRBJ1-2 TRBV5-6 CASSHGRGDDGYTF
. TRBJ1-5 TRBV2 CASSDGRVNQPQHF
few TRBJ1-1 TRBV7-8 CASSLRTGGGNTEAFF
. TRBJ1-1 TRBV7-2 CASSLVRGAEAFF
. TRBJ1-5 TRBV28 CASSTILSRGQSNQPQHF
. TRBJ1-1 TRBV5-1 CASSSGQGGMNTEAFF
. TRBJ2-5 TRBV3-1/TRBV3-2 CASSPWTSGKQETQYF
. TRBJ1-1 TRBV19 CASRVDREGTEAFF
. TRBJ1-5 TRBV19 CASREQGNRNQPQHF
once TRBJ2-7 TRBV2 CASSVVGGALPYEQYF
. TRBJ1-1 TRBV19 CASSIWTGVKTEAFF
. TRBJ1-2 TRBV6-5 CASSYRGVQGSIYTF
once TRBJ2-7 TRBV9 CASSSQEGPYEQYF
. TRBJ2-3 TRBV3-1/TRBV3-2 CASSLTALGPDTQYF
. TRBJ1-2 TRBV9 CASSDIDIRGYTF
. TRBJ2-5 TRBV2 CASDSGRALEETQYF
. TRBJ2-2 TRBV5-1 CASSLVGGAGELFF
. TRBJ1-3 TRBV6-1 CASSVTDRDPRNTIYF
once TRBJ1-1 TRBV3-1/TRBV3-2 CASSQVNRRGGAFF
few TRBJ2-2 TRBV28 CASSFGAGRENTGELFF
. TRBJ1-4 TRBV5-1 CASQGTGATNEKLFF
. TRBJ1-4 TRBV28 CATQPGTTTNEKLFF
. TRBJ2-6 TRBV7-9 CASSLSDRGAAGANVLTF
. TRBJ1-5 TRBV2 CASSDRNGNQPQHF
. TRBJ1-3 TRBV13 CASSGLSTIYF
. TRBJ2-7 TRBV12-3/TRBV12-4 CASSSDRWGEQYF
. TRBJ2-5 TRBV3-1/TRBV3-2 CASTFSRITETQYF
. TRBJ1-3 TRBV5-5 CASSPGTGGFSGNTIYF
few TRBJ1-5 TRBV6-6 CASRTQGASYQPQHF